This T cell receptor (beta chain) was captured by sequencing in a study of vaccination and CD4 T cells after COVID-19. Study as a whole: Convalescents were six males and four females, two of them Hispanic. With a range of 35 to 161, the median interval from diagnosis to drawing post-COVID samples was 85 to 120 days.

The germline gives CDR1 SNHLY, CDR2 FYNNEI. The V and J ends lost 3 bases and 4 bases respectively, with 15 bases between them. CDR3 length: 15 amino acids. This clonotype was counted only a few times. Its target is unknown. Time point specified: late sampling 161 to 241 days after vaccination in a few convalescent patients. Treatment defined: roughly nine-day PBMC culture with coronavirus spike peptide pools or control peptides (ViraFEST assay). Dates of positive PCR ran from March to December 2020, before US Alpha, Beta and Delta variants. Wells that each held 1.5 million to 2 million PBMCs were cultured with roughly 9.5 IU/ml IL-2 and approximately 10 ug/ml peptide pools. Oncomine TCR Beta short-read sequencing was applied to DNA from cultured CD4+ T cells. Each CDR3 protein gets one entry after TCRdb re-called the PCR reads with MiXCR. The repertoire has some 26,000 distinct CDR3 sequences, about 40% of them found once; the top ten carry around 5%.

The rearrangement uses TRBV2 and TRBJ1-2; the D is unclear. The sequence derives from a human donor who had recovered from COVID-19. Sequencing used CD4+ T cells from blood, cultured in vitro, obtained about 7 months after SARS-CoV-2 vaccination. The DNA for the CDR3 is TGTGCCAGCAGTGAGTTGAGGGTCGGTGGCTATGGCTACACCTTC. Residues: CASSELRVGGYGYTF. The variable domain in full, completed from reference TRBV2 and TRBJ1-2, reads EPEVTQTPSHQVTQMGQEVILRCVPISNHLYFYWYRQILGQKVEFLVSFYNNEISEKSEIFDDQFSVERPDGSNFTLKIRSTKLEDSAMYFCASSELRVGGYGYTFGSGTRLTVV.